This paragraph covers one T cell receptor (beta chain) sequence. Its antigen is unknown. The CDR3 contains 12 residues. Germline assignment: CDR1 SNHLY and CDR2 FYNNEI. The data are from a study of somatic mutations in cytotoxic T cells in rheumatoid arthritis. Study-wide background: Flow sorting yielded some V beta antibody-stained T-cell populations at nearly 100% purity, among them V beta1+ cells sequenced for TCRB. Notes on the study in general: A significant difference in CD8+ T-cell clonality was not found between rheumatoid arthritis patients and age-matched healthy controls. The authors did not know the antigen targets of the expanded CD8+ clones. Unlike healthy controls, rheumatoid arthritis patients had CD8+ clonality that increased with age.

The data were produced by immunoSEQ multiplex PCR, yet TCRdb's version contains in-frame clones alone and is incomplete. The sample includes roughly 20,000 clones, roughly 82% of them seen just once. The sequence was obtained from an adult with rheumatoid arthritis. The V and J genes are TRBV2 and TRBJ2-5, with a possible D match to TRBD1 (6 bases). The DNA end lines up better with TRBJ2-7; the J call may be wrong. Input material: CD8+ T cells sorted from blood. CDR3 DNA sequence: TGTGCCAGCATAGAGGGGGCCTACGAGCAGTACTTC. The encoded protein is CASIEGAYEQYF.